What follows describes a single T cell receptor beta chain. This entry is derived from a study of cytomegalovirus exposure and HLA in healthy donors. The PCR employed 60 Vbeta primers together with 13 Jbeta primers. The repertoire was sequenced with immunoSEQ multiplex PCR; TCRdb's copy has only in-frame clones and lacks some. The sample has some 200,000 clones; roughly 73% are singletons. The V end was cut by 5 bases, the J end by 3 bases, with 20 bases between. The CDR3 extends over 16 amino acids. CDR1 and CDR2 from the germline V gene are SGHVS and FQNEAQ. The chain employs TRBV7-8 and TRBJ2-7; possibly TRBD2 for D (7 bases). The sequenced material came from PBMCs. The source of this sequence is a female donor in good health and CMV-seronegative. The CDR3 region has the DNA TGTGCCAGCAGCGTCTGGGGGGGCGGGAGACGCTACGAGCAGTACTTC. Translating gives CASSVWGGGRRYEQYF. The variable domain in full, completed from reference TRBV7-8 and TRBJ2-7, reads GAGVSQSPRYKVAKRGQDVALRCDPISGHVSLFWYQQALGQGPEFLTYFQNEAQLDKSGLPSDRFFAERPEGSVSTLKIQRTQQEDSAVYLCASSVWGGGRRYEQYFGPGTRLTVT.